This record concerns one TCR beta chain sequence. Antigen: not known. Measured with immunoSEQ multiplex PCR; TCRdb has only the in-frame clones, and not every one. The sample consists of about 95,000 clones, about 88% of them appearing once. The record originates from a study of T cell responses to AZD1222 COVID-19 vaccine. Whole-study results and caveats: Baseline seropositivity occurred in only a handful of AZD1222 recipients. Researchers took repertoire samples only after the peak T cell response had come. Donors were chiefly white British, with a greater number of females, and clonal diversity was perhaps underestimated.

V lost 3 bases to trimming and J lost 1 base; unmatched junction nucleotides: 12. Per germline, CDR1 SGDLS and CDR2 YYNGEE. This CDR3 is built from 17 residues. This chain connects TRBV9 to TRBJ1-1; 7 bases are shared with TRBD1. Here the sequenced sample was peripheral blood, taken on day 0 of AZD1222 vaccination. This clonotype was sampled from an adult in good health. Written as DNA, the CDR3 is TGTGCCAGCAGCGCGCGCGGGACAGTGACACCGAACACTGAAGCTTTCTTT. Its protein is CASSARGTVTPNTEAFF.